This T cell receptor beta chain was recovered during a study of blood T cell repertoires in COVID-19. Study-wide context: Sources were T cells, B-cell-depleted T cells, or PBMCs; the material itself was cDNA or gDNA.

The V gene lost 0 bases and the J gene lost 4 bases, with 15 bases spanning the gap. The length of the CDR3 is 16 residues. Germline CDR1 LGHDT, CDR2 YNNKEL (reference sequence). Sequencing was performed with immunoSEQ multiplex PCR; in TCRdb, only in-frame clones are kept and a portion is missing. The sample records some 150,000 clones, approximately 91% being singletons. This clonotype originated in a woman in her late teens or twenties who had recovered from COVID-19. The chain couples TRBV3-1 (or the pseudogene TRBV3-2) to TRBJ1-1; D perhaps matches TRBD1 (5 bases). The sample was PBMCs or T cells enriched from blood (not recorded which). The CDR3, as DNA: TGTGCCAGCAGCCAAGATGGTAAGGGGATGGGCACTGAAGCTTTCTTT. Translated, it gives CASSQDGKGMGTEAFF.